Listed below are T cell receptor beta chains from one sample, sequenced in a study of CD8 T cells in ankylosing spondylitis. MiXCR, run by TCRdb on the 5' RACE reads, gives a single entry per CDR3 protein. This sample yields hundreds of thousands of distinct CDR3 sequences, of which roughly 25% are seen a single time; roughly 1% belongs to the top ten. Sequences were obtained from blood, either unsorted or a sorted T cell fraction (not recorded which). The origin of the receptors is a male donor with ankylosing spondylitis. Each CDR3 is given with its conserved first and last residue. A D gene is named only where the DNA matches it firmly. Size is stated for part of the rows, as once, few or many counts, or as a class when the clone is expanded.

abundance	d_gene	v_gene	j_gene	CDR3aa	CDR3nt
NA	NA	TRBV7-2	TRBJ1-3	CASSPVGGEPNIYF	TGTGCCAGCAGCCCGGTTGGGGGCGAGCCAAACATATATTTT
few	NA	TRBV10-3	TRBJ1-2	CAISESGYGYTF	TGTGCCATCAGTGAGTCTGGTTACGGCTACACCTTC
few	NA	TRBV11-2	TRBJ1-1	CASSNSGLWNTEAFF	TGTGCCAGCAGCAACTCGGGACTCTGGAACACTGAAGCTTTCTTT
NA	TRBD2	TRBV2	TRBJ2-3	CASRPGLAGETQYF	TGTGCCAGCAGGCCGGGACTAGCAGGAGAAACGCAGTATTTT
many	TRBD1	TRBV11-2	TRBJ1-6	CASWTGGSPLHF	TGTGCCAGCTGGACAGGGGGTTCACCCCTCCACTTT
few	NA	TRBV20-1	TRBJ1-5	CSAPYLNQPQHF	TGCAGTGCTCCATATCTTAATCAGCCCCAGCATTTT
many	NA	TRBV5-1	TRBJ2-1	CASSLANEQFF	TGTGCCAGCAGCTTAGCCAATGAGCAGTTCTTC
few	NA	TRBV6-5	TRBJ1-2	CASSYRPGRGGYTF	TGTGCCAGCAGTTACCGTCCGGGGCGGGGTGGCTACACCTTC
NA	NA	TRBV7-6	TRBJ1-6	CASSLRVTGSGSPLHF	TGTGCCAGCAGCTTACGCGTCACAGGGTCAGGTTCACCCCTCCACTTT
NA	NA	TRBV12-3/TRBV12-4	TRBJ2-5	CASSPRGQYQETQYF	TGTGCCAGCAGCCCCCGGGGCCAGTACCAAGAGACCCAGTACTTC
few	NA	TRBV7-9	TRBJ2-1	CASSRRTEGEQFF	TGTGCCAGCAGCCGACGGACCGAGGGTGAGCAGTTCTTC
NA	NA	TRBV4-1	TRBJ2-2	CASSQESPQGRGTGELFF	TGCGCCAGCAGCCAAGAGTCACCGCAGGGGAGGGGAACCGGGGAGCTGTTTTTT
NA	NA	TRBV20-1	TRBJ2-6	CSARDSSSGANVLTF	TGCAGTGCTAGGGACAGTAGCTCTGGGGCCAACGTCCTGACTTTC
few	NA	TRBV10-3	TRBJ2-1	CAIAWSSYNEQFF	TGTGCCATCGCGTGGAGCTCCTACAATGAGCAGTTCTTC
NA	TRBD2	TRBV3-1	TRBJ2-1	CASSGRGLAGIQYEQFF	TGTGCCAGCAGCGGACGGGGACTAGCGGGAATTCAGTATGAGCAGTTCTTC
few	NA	TRBV11-3	TRBJ2-6	CASSRLSGANVLTF	TGTGCCAGCAGCCGGCTTTCTGGGGCCAACGTCCTGACTTTC
few	NA	TRBV5-6	TRBJ2-3	CASSLRRGLSTDTQYF	TGTGCCAGCAGCTTGCGGCGGGGACTTAGCACAGATACGCAGTATTTT
NA	NA	TRBV5-1	TRBJ1-3	CASSLQGVPGNTIYF	TGCGCCAGCAGCTTACAGGGAGTCCCTGGAAACACCATATATTTT
NA	TRBD2	TRBV5-1	TRBJ2-5	CASNSGTSSGVETQYF	TGCGCCAGCAACTCCGGGACTAGTTCAGGAGTCGAGACCCAGTACTTC
NA	NA	TRBV4-2	TRBJ2-3	CASSQVRRGVMDTQLVTQYF	TGTGCCAGCAGCCAAGTCCGACGGGGAGTAATGGATACGCAGTTGGTGACGCAGTATTTT
NA	NA	TRBV12-3/TRBV12-4	TRBJ1-2	CASSFSQGPYGYTF	TGTGCCAGCAGTTTCTCACAGGGTCCCTATGGCTACACCTTC
few	NA	TRBV7-2	TRBJ1-5	CASSLEVGPNQPQHF	TGTGCCAGCAGCTTAGAGGTAGGGCCGAATCAGCCCCAGCATTTT
NA	NA	TRBV12-5	TRBJ2-5	CASGLGPIGSETQYF	TGTGCTAGTGGTTTGGGCCCTATAGGGAGTGAGACCCAGTACTTC
NA	NA	TRBV12-5	TRBJ2-6	CASGLFRQNLGGANVLTF	TGTGCTAGTGGTTTGTTCCGGCAGAACCTAGGTGGGGCCAACGTCCTGACTTTC
once	NA	TRBV3-1	TRBJ2-5	CASSQDWKTQYF	TGTGCCAGCAGCCAAGATTGGAAGACCCAGTACTTC
few	NA	TRBV2	TRBJ1-5	CASRLYQGSQPQHF	TGTGCCAGCAGGCTTTATCAGGGGAGTCAGCCCCAGCATTTT
NA	NA	TRBV4-2	TRBJ1-6	CASSPQGMSDSPLHF	TGTGCCAGCAGCCCCCAAGGGATGAGTGATTCACCCCTCCACTTT
few	TRBD2	TRBV29-1	TRBJ2-3	CSVGTSGTSTDTQYF	TGCAGCGTGGGGACTAGCGGAACTAGCACAGATACGCAGTATTTT
few	NA	TRBV11-1	TRBJ2-1	CASSLAPGGPSSYNEQFF	TGTGCCAGCAGCTTAGCCCCCGGGGGCCCCTCCTCCTACAATGAGCAGTTCTTC
NA	TRBD2	TRBV5-1	TRBJ2-5	CASRPASGQETQYF	TGCGCCAGCAGACCCGCTAGCGGCCAAGAGACCCAGTACTTC
NA	NA	TRBV7-9	TRBJ1-4	CASSLRATNEKLFF	TGTGCCAGCAGTTTGAGGGCAACTAATGAAAAACTGTTTTTT
few	NA	TRBV5-1	TRBJ2-1	CASSSQGGANEQFF	TGCGCCAGCAGCTCTCAGGGGGGTGCGAATGAGCAGTTCTTC
NA	TRBD2	TRBV5-1	TRBJ2-5	CASSQGLAGSDTQYF	TGCGCCAGCAGCCAGGGACTAGCGGGAAGCGATACCCAGTACTTC
NA	TRBD1	TRBV6-2/TRBV6-3	TRBJ2-5	CASSRDRLETQYF	TGTGCCAGCAGCCGGGACAGATTGGAGACCCAGTACTTC
few	NA	TRBV27	TRBJ1-2	CASSSGGSGYTF	TGTGCCAGCAGTTCCGGGGGTAGTGGCTACACCTTC
few	TRBD2	TRBV20-1	TRBJ2-1	CSARTSGSWDEQFF	TGCAGTGCAAGAACTAGCGGGAGTTGGGATGAGCAGTTCTTC
NA	TRBD1	TRBV24-1	TRBJ2-7	CATSDPHRDRLNEQYF	TGTGCCACCAGTGACCCCCACCGGGACAGGCTCAATGAGCAGTACTTC
few	NA	TRBV7-2	TRBJ1-1	CASSPSGGRVFF	TGTGCCAGCAGCCCTAGCGGGGGGCGGGTTTTCTTT